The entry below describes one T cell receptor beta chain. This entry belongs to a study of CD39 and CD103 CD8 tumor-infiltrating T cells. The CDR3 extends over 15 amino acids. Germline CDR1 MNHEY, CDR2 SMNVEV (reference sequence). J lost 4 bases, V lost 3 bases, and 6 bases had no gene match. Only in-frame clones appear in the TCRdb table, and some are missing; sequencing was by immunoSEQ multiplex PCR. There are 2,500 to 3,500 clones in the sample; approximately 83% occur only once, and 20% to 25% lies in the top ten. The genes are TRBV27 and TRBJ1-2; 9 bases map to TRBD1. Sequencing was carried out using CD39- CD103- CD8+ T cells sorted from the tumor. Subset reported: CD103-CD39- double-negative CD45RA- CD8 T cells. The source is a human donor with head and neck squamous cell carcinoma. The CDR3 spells CASSFTGTGSYGYTF. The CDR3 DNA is TGTGCCAGCAGTTTTACCGGGACAGGGAGCTATGGCTACACCTTC.